The rows below give T cell receptor beta chains drawn from one sample of a study of blood T cell repertoires in COVID-19. The repertoire was sequenced with immunoSEQ multiplex PCR; TCRdb's copy has only in-frame clones and lacks some. The data show about 190,000 clones, with about 88% seen just once and approximately 25% held by the top ten. The sample was PBMCs or T cells enriched from blood (not recorded which). All receptors come from a woman aged 40 to 50 in a cohort exposed to, infected with or recovered from COVID-19 (not recorded which). Each CDR3 is given with its conserved first and last residue. Not all rows give a size; the values are once, few, many and, for expanded clones, a class.

abundance: .
v_gene: TRBV6-6
j_gene: TRBJ2-7
CDR3aa: CASRPGEGVEQYF

abundance: .
v_gene: TRBV6-5
j_gene: TRBJ1-1
CDR3aa: CASSIDRQTEAFF

abundance: .
v_gene: TRBV18
j_gene: TRBJ2-3
CDR3aa: CASSPAGQGMHTQYF

abundance: .
v_gene: TRBV5-1
j_gene: TRBJ1-5
CDR3aa: CASSFSGTRSNQPQHF

abundance: .
v_gene: TRBV4-1
j_gene: TRBJ1-2
CDR3aa: CASSPYSDRQNYGYTF

abundance: .
v_gene: TRBV5-1
j_gene: TRBJ1-1
CDR3aa: CASSLNRNTEAFF

abundance: .
v_gene: TRBV6-5
j_gene: TRBJ2-1
CDR3aa: CASSWGLAGPNEQFF

abundance: .
v_gene: TRBV7-9
j_gene: TRBJ1-1
CDR3aa: CASSGSGGPSGTEAFF

abundance: once
v_gene: TRBV11-2
j_gene: TRBJ2-7
CDR3aa: CASSPYPTSGNPYEQYF

abundance: .
v_gene: TRBV11-3
j_gene: TRBJ1-1
CDR3aa: CASSPFRGTEAFF

abundance: .
v_gene: TRBV4-1
j_gene: TRBJ1-1
CDR3aa: CASSPRAGGTEAFF

abundance: .
v_gene: TRBV27
j_gene: TRBJ1-6
CDR3aa: CASSFDRRDSPLHF

abundance: .
v_gene: TRBV29-1
j_gene: TRBJ1-5
CDR3aa: CSGRTGGPNQPQHF

abundance: .
v_gene: TRBV3-1/TRBV3-2
j_gene: TRBJ2-4
CDR3aa: CASSQAENIQYF

abundance: .
v_gene: TRBV4-2
j_gene: TRBJ2-5
CDR3aa: CASSQDRGTQETQYF

abundance: once
v_gene: TRBV6-2/TRBV6-3
j_gene: TRBJ1-1
CDR3aa: CASSLGQEGTEAFF

abundance: .
v_gene: TRBV27
j_gene: TRBJ1-1
CDR3aa: CASSFGQGTTEAFF

abundance: .
v_gene: TRBV6-1
j_gene: TRBJ1-6
CDR3aa: CASSEVGQGHSPLHF

abundance: few
v_gene: TRBV12-3/TRBV12-4
j_gene: TRBJ2-7
CDR3aa: CASSKTYEQYF